This T cell receptor beta chain was captured in a study of OX40 agonist ivuxolimab in advanced cancers. Looking at the study overall: Ivuxolimab is an agonistic anti-OX40 (CD134) antibody, and patients were treated with it. A partial response was reached by three patients: one with hepatocellular carcinoma and two with cutaneous melanoma. Patients receiving dose escalation had hepatocellular carcinoma, melanoma, renal cell or head and neck cancer.

Sequencing was performed with immunoSEQ multiplex PCR; in TCRdb, only in-frame clones are kept and a portion is missing. The sample comprises 55,000 to 80,000 clones, approximately 84% of which are singletons, and about 9.4% rests with the top ten. V lost 10 bases to trimming and J lost 5 bases; unmatched junction nucleotides: 6. The CDR3 runs 14 residues. The V gene's germline CDR1 is SEHNR and CDR2 FQNEAQ (reference sequence). V and J are TRBV7-9 and TRBJ2-3; 13 bases are a match to TRBD2. This clonotype was sampled from an adult with an advanced solid tumor such as melanoma, head and neck, liver or kidney cancer. The specimen was CD4+ or CD8+ T cells sorted from blood, collected in a trial of the OX40 agonist ivuxolimab. CDR3 protein: CAIGTSGTIDTQYF. The CDR3 nucleotides are TGTGCCATAGGGACTAGCGGGACAATAGATACGCAGTATTTT.